These 15 T cell receptor beta chains share one sample of origin, sequenced in a study of T cell repertoires in cytomegalovirus infection. One entry per CDR3 protein results from TCRdb running MiXCR on the reads. The sample yields about 740,000 distinct CDR3 sequences, 35% seen once. The sample was PBMCs. These receptors were taken from a human donor in good health (CMV status not recorded). Some clones in this sample may be carry-over from other donors' samples.

J is TRBJ1-1 and V is TRBV7-9; D is undetermined. The germline gives CDR1 SEHNR, CDR2 FQNEAQ (reference sequence). The CDR3 runs 13 residues. V was clipped by 1 base and J by 5 bases, with 8 bases between them. The DNA for the CDR3 is TGTGCCAGCAGCTTAGGGGCACGGACTGAAGCTTTCTTT. As protein: CASSLGARTEAFF.

The gene calls are TRBV20-1 and TRBJ1-4; D might be TRBD1 (5 bases). Per the germline V gene, CDR1 is DFQATT and CDR2 is SNEGSKA (reference sequence). Trimming took off 6 bases at V and 5 bases at J, with 16 bases between the two ends. CDR3 length: 14 amino acids. The CDR3 reads CSAEPGDGNEKLFF. CDR3 nucleotides: TGCAGTGCAGAACCGGGGGATGGAAATGAAAAACTGTTTTTT.

This clonotype has a count of ten or more. The chain couples TRBV7-8 to TRBJ1-6; possible D gene TRBD1, 6 bases. The V end was cut by 1 base, the J end by 7 bases, with 14 bases between. This CDR3 region has 16 residues. Germline V lookup: CDR1 SGHVS, CDR2 FQNEAQ. DNA of the CDR3: TGTGCCAGCAGCTTAGAAGTACGGGACAAGAATTCACCCCTCCACTTT. It specifies CASSLEVRDKNSPLHF.

This clonotype has only a few counts. The chain joins TRBV7-2 to TRBJ2-3; D remains unclear. V was shortened by 2 bases and J by 2 bases, with 8 bases between the two germline ends. Germline CDR1 SGHTA, CDR2 FQGNSA. The CDR3 totals 14 residues. CDR3 in amino acids: CASSLKRLTDTQYF. The CDR3 DNA is TGTGCCAGCAGCTTAAAAAGGCTCACAGATACGCAGTATTTT.

This clonotype was seen ten or more times. The chain links TRBV19 to TRBJ2-3, with a weak D call TRBD1 (5 bases). The CDR3 sequence is 11 residues long. Deletions cut 10 bases from V and 1 base from J, with 6 bases between. CDR1 LNHDA and CDR2 SQIVND come from the germline V gene (reference sequence). The CDR3 loop is CATRGTDTQYF. In nucleotides, the CDR3 is TGTGCCACCAGGGGCACAGATACGCAGTATTTT.

There are many counts of this clonotype. The rearrangement joins TRBV7-9 to TRBJ1-4, with TRBD1 identical over 8 bases. The CDR3 length is 13 residues. J was trimmed by 5 bases and V by 10 bases; bases with no gene match: 6. Germline CDR1 reads SEHNR; CDR2 reads FQNEAQ (reference sequence). CDR3 DNA: TGTGCCACCTCTCGGACAGGGAATGAAAAACTGTTTTTT. This codes for CATSRTGNEKLFF.

This sequence joins TRBV7-4 and TRBJ2-5; a possible D gene is TRBD2 (6 bases). Germline V gene data show CDR1 as SGHVT and CDR2 as SQSDAQ. The CDR3 has 15 amino acids. Trimming cost V 1 base and J 5 bases, with 14 bases left between them. CDR3 sequence: CASSLVRASAETQYF. CDR3 nucleotide sequence: TGTGCCAGCAGCTTAGTAAGGGCTAGCGCGGAGACCCAGTACTTC.

The V and J genes are TRBV25-1 and TRBJ1-5, with a possible D match to TRBD1 (5 bases). The CDR3 has 16 amino acids. V lost 5 bases to trimming and J lost 2 bases, with 16 bases between them. Per the germline V gene, CDR1 is MGHDK and CDR2 is SYGVNS. CDR3 nucleotides: TGTGCCAGCAGTCCCGTGGGGGGAATGGGCAATCAGCCCCAGCATTTT. Protein sequence: CASSPVGGMGNQPQHF.

The V and J genes are TRBV7-9 and TRBJ2-5; D may be TRBD1 or TRBD2 (6 bases each). Trimming took off 8 bases at V and 4 bases at J, with 20 bases between the two ends. The CDR3 is 15 amino acids. The germline V gene has CDR1 SEHNR and CDR2 FQNEAQ (reference sequence). This CDR3 is CASSAGQGLRETQYF. The DNA for the CDR3 is TGTGCCAGCTCGGCGGGGCAGGGGCTCCGAGAGACCCAGTACTTC. Full variable domain (rest looked up from reference TRBV7-9 and TRBJ2-5): DTGVSQNPRHKITKRGQNVTFRCDPISEHNRLYWYRQTLGQGPEFLTYFQNEAQLEKSRLLSDRFSAERPKGSFSTLEIQRTEQGDSAMYLCASSAGQGLRETQYFGPGTRLLVL.

This clonotype was observed at least ten times. The chain joins TRBV6-1 to TRBJ2-6; perhaps TRBD1 as D (5 bases). This CDR3 region has 16 residues. CDR1 and CDR2 (germline): MNHNS, SASEGT. Trimming took off 6 bases at V and 0 bases at J, with 12 bases between the two ends. The CDR3, as DNA: TGTGCCAGCAGACTCGGACAATTCTCTGGGGCCAACGTCCTGACTTTC. This gives the protein CASRLGQFSGANVLTF.

This sequence joins TRBV6-2 or TRBV6-3 and TRBJ1-5; weak D call: TRBD1 (6 bases). Germline V gene data show CDR1 as MNHEY and CDR2 as SVGEGT. The CDR3 runs to 18 residues. Between the trimmed V and J ends, which lost 3 bases and 3 bases, there was a span of 21 bases. The CDR3 protein is CASSYIGAGGRFNQPQHF. The DNA of the CDR3 is TGTGCCAGCAGTTATATAGGGGCTGGGGGGCGATTCAATCAGCCCCAGCATTTT.

This clonotype was counted a few times. The chain has TRBV7-9 and TRBJ1-1; weak D call: TRBD1 (5 bases). Per germline, CDR1 SEHNR and CDR2 FQNEAQ (reference sequence). Trimming removed 7 bases at V and 7 bases at J, with 10 bases between. This CDR3 spans 11 amino acids. This CDR3 reads CASNRGGEAFF. CDR3 nucleotides: TGTGCCAGCAACCGGGGGGGTGAAGCTTTCTTT.

This clonotype occurred many times. V is TRBV6-1 and J is TRBJ2-3; D is undetermined. The CDR3 consists of 17 residues. The V gene's germline CDR1 is MNHNS and CDR2 SASEGT. V lost 3 bases to trimming and J lost 7 bases, with 23 bases between them. The CDR3 nucleotides are TGTGCCAGCAGTGATGAATTCCGGGCCGCGAAAAAGAATACGCAGTATTTT. Protein: CASSDEFRAAKKNTQYF.

This clonotype was seen a single time. The gene calls are TRBV29-1 and TRBJ2-3; TRBD1 is a possible D gene (5 bases). This CDR3 has 12 amino acids. V lost 8 bases and J lost 6, with 15 bases in between. Germline V gene sequence: CDR1 SQVTM, CDR2 ANQGSEA. DNA of the CDR3: TGCAGCTTAGGCTGGCAGGGCGATACGCAGTATTTT. Amino acids: CSLGWQGDTQYF.

About this clonotype itself: Mismatch with germline at one junction end may stem from a read error. This chain links TRBV7-8 with TRBJ2-2; 7 bases match TRBD2. Germline values: CDR1 SGHVS, CDR2 FQNEAQ. The CDR3 has 15 residues. The chain's CDR3 is CDSSRRGFSTGELFF. The CDR3 nucleotides read TGTGACAGCAGCCGGCGGGGGTTCAGCACCGGGGAGCTGTTTTTT. Full variable domain (outside the CDR3, taken from reference TRBV7-8 and TRBJ2-2): GAGVSQSPRYKVAKRGQDVALRCDPISGHVSLFWYQQALGQGPEFLTYFQNEAQLDKSGLPSDRFFAERPEGSVSTLKIQRTQQEDSAVYLCDSSRRGFSTGELFFGEGSRLTVL.